A selection of T cell receptor beta chains follows, all from one sample in a study of response to subunit inactivated influenza vaccine. TCRdb re-called the RT-PCR reads through MiXCR, storing one row per CDR3 protein. The sample lists roughly 670,000 distinct CDR3 sequences, less than 15% occurring once. This material consisted of PBMCs from blood, taken 14 to 15 days before vaccination. The receptors derive from a man aged 50-60 years who received an inactivated influenza vaccine. CDR3s include the opening cysteine and the closing phenylalanine or tryptophan. Each record gives: V gene, clone size, J gene, D gene, CDR3 protein, CDR3 DNA. D genes are given only for firm matches. Clone sizes are given selectively: once, few, many, or a class where the clone is expanded.

V: TRBV20-1; size: many; J: TRBJ2-3; D: .; CDR3: CSARYLFTDTQYF; DNA: TGCAGTGCTAGATATCTTTTCACAGATACGCAGTATTTT
V: TRBV28; size: many; J: TRBJ2-7; D: TRBD1; CDR3: CASKPTGDGYEQYF; DNA: TGTGCCAGCAAGCCGACAGGGGACGGTTACGAGCAGTACTTC
V: TRBV9; size: .; J: TRBJ2-1; D: TRBD2; CDR3: CASSAISTSGGLAEFF; DNA: TGTGCCAGCAGCGCTATCTCGACTAGCGGGGGGCTAGCGGAATTCTTC
V: TRBV9; size: once; J: TRBJ2-3; D: TRBD2; CDR3: CASSRLGLAASTDTQYF; DNA: TGTGCCAGCAGCCGATTAGGACTAGCGGCTAGCACAGATACGCAGTATTTT
V: TRBV18; size: .; J: TRBJ2-4; D: .; CDR3: CASSPQGRTKNIQYF; DNA: TGTGCCAGCTCACCTCAGGGGCGTACCAAAAACATTCAGTACTTC
V: TRBV10-3; size: .; J: TRBJ1-2; D: TRBD1; CDR3: CAISEGTENYGYTF; DNA: TGTGCCATCAGTGAGGGGACAGAGAACTATGGCTACACCTTC
V: TRBV20-1; size: few; J: TRBJ2-2; D: TRBD1; CDR3: CSARKGGAAGELFF; DNA: TGCAGTGCTAGAAAAGGGGGCGCGGCCGGGGAGCTGTTTTTT
V: TRBV29-1; size: .; J: TRBJ1-3; D: .; CDR3: CSVEDLGVRSGNTIYF; DNA: TGCAGCGTTGAAGATCTGGGGGTTCGCTCTGGAAACACCATATATTTT
V: TRBV10-3; size: many; J: TRBJ2-2; D: .; CDR3: CATRDGGDTGELFF; DNA: TGTGCCACGAGGGATGGGGGCGACACCGGGGAGCTGTTTTTT
V: TRBV6-2/TRBV6-3; size: few; J: TRBJ2-1; D: .; CDR3: CASSYSGTNEQFF; DNA: TGTGCCAGCAGTTACTCCGGAACAAATGAGCAGTTCTTC
V: TRBV6-2/TRBV6-3; size: few; J: TRBJ2-1; D: TRBD1; CDR3: CASSRGQGISNEQFF; DNA: TGTGCCAGCAGTAGAGGACAGGGGATCTCCAATGAGCAGTTCTTC
V: TRBV5-5; size: .; J: TRBJ1-1; D: .; CDR3: CASSFDEGRTEAFF; DNA: TGTGCCAGCAGCTTTGATGAGGGGAGGACTGAAGCTTTCTTT
V: TRBV7-2; size: .; J: TRBJ2-3; D: .; CDR3: CASSFFGISSTDTQYF; DNA: TGTGCCAGCAGCTTTTTCGGGATTTCTAGCACAGATACGCAGTATTTT
V: TRBV5-1; size: .; J: TRBJ2-1; D: TRBD2; CDR3: CASSLGGLAGGNYNEQFF; DNA: TGCGCCAGCAGCTTGGGTGGACTAGCGGGAGGGAACTACAATGAGCAGTTCTTC
V: TRBV4-3; size: few; J: TRBJ2-2; D: TRBD2; CDR3: CASSQDPGLAGVNGELFF; DNA: TGCGCCAGCAGCCAGGACCCCGGACTAGCGGGAGTAAACGGGGAGCTGTTTTTT
V: TRBV29-1; size: .; J: TRBJ2-1; D: .; CDR3: CSVEVNEQFF; DNA: TGCAGCGTTGAAGTAAATGAGCAGTTCTTC
V: TRBV7-2; size: few; J: TRBJ2-5; D: TRBD2; CDR3: CASSLGTSVSKETQYF; DNA: TGTGCCAGCAGCCTCGGGACTAGCGTTTCGAAAGAGACCCAGTACTTC
V: TRBV10-3; size: .; J: TRBJ1-2; D: .; CDR3: CAISFRASYGYTF; DNA: TGTGCCATCAGTTTTCGGGCCTCCTATGGCTACACCTTC
V: TRBV11-2; size: .; J: TRBJ2-1; D: .; CDR3: CASSLGFFRSYNEQFF; DNA: TGTGCCAGCAGCTTAGGGTTCTTCCGCTCCTACAATGAGCAGTTCTTC
V: TRBV7-9; size: many; J: TRBJ2-7; D: TRBD1; CDR3: CASSLVGTDSYEQYF; DNA: TGTGCCAGCAGCTTAGTTGGGACAGACTCCTACGAGCAGTACTTC
V: TRBV28; size: .; J: TRBJ2-3; D: TRBD2; CDR3: CASSLAGAVGTDTQYF; DNA: TGTGCCAGCAGCCTAGCGGGAGCTGTCGGCACAGATACGCAGTATTTT
V: TRBV7-2; size: .; J: TRBJ2-5; D: .; CDR3: CASSLGTMGETQYF; DNA: TGTGCCAGCAGCTTAGGGACCATGGGAGAGACCCAGTACTTC
V: TRBV9; size: .; J: TRBJ2-1; D: TRBD2; CDR3: CASSSKPSGATYNEQFF; DNA: TGTGCCAGCAGCTCAAAGCCTAGCGGGGCAACATACAATGAGCAGTTCTTC
V: TRBV2; size: .; J: TRBJ2-7; D: TRBD1; CDR3: CASRRSGTGRYEQYF; DNA: TGTGCCAGCAGGCGATCCGGGACAGGGCGCTACGAGCAGTACTTC
V: TRBV27; size: .; J: TRBJ1-1; D: .; CDR3: CASSLRAGARRMNTEAFF; DNA: TGTGCCAGCAGTTTACGGGCAGGGGCCCGCCGAATGAACACTGAAGCTTTCTTT
V: TRBV29-1; size: few; J: TRBJ2-3; D: TRBD1; CDR3: CSAKGQYTDTQYF; DNA: TGCAGCGCAAAGGGACAGTACACAGATACGCAGTATTTT
V: TRBV5-1; size: .; J: TRBJ2-1; D: .; CDR3: CASTLTDYNEQFF; DNA: TGCGCCAGCACCCTCACAGACTACAATGAGCAGTTCTTC
V: TRBV11-1; size: few; J: TRBJ2-7; D: .; CDR3: CASSLAYEYEQYF; DNA: TGTGCCAGCAGCTTAGCGTATGAGTACGAGCAGTACTTC
V: TRBV27; size: many; J: TRBJ2-2; D: TRBD2; CDR3: CASSWDSGGAGELFF; DNA: TGTGCCAGCAGTTGGGACTCGGGGGGGGCCGGGGAGCTGTTTTTT
V: TRBV6-2/TRBV6-3; size: .; J: TRBJ1-1; D: TRBD1; CDR3: CASRRDRARTEAFF; DNA: TGTGCCAGCAGAAGGGACAGGGCGAGGACTGAAGCTTTCTTT
V: TRBV6-1; size: .; J: TRBJ2-7; D: TRBD2; CDR3: CASRGGLAGLWQYF; DNA: TGTGCCAGCAGGGGGGGACTAGCGGGACTCTGGCAGTACTTC
V: TRBV2; size: .; J: TRBJ2-1; D: TRBD1; CDR3: CASRAGTGPYNEQFF; DNA: TGTGCCAGCAGGGCCGGGACAGGGCCCTACAATGAGCAGTTCTTC
V: TRBV18; size: .; J: TRBJ1-3; D: .; CDR3: CASSPPGRPGNTIYF; DNA: TGTGCCAGCTCACCACCCGGTCGGCCTGGAAACACCATATATTTT
V: TRBV12-3/TRBV12-4; size: .; J: TRBJ1-2; D: TRBD1; CDR3: CATLTLGQAPGYTF; DNA: TGTGCCACCTTAACGCTAGGACAGGCCCCTGGCTACACCTTC
V: TRBV5-6; size: few; J: TRBJ1-5; D: .; CDR3: CASSLGRGLNQPQHF; DNA: TGTGCCAGCAGCTTGGGCAGGGGTCTTAATCAGCCCCAGCATTTT
V: TRBV20-1; size: few; J: TRBJ2-5; D: TRBD2; CDR3: CSATRLAGDQETQYF; DNA: TGCAGTGCTACCCGACTAGCGGGGGACCAAGAGACCCAGTACTTC
V: TRBV11-2; size: few; J: TRBJ2-2; D: .; CDR3: CASSLKTGVTGELFF; DNA: TGTGCCAGCAGCTTAAAGACAGGTGTCACCGGGGAGCTGTTTTTT
V: TRBV29-1; size: .; J: TRBJ2-5; D: .; CDR3: CSVEVGFQGYQETQYF; DNA: TGCAGCGTTGAAGTAGGCTTTCAGGGGTACCAAGAGACCCAGTACTTC